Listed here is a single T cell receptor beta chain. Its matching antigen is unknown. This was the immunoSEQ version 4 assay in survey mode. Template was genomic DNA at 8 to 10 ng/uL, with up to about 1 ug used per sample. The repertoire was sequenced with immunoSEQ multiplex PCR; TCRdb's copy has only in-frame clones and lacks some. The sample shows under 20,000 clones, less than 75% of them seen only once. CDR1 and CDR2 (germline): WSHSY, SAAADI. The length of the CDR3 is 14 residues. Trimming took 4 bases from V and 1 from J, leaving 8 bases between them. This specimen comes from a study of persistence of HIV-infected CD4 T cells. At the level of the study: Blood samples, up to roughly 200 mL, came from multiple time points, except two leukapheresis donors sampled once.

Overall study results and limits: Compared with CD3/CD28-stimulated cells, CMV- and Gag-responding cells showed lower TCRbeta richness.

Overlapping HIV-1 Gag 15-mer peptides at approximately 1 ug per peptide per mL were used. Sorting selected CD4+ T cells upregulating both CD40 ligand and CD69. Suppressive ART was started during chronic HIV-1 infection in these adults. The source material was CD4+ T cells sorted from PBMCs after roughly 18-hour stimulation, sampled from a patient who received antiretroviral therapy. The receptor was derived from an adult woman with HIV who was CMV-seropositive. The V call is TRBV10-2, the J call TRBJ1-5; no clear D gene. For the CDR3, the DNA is TGCGCCAGCAGTGCCGGGAAGAGCAATCAGCCCCAGCATTTT. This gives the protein CASSAGKSNQPQHF.